The 17 T cell receptor beta chains below come from one sample, sequenced in a study of beta chain features in type 1 diabetes. The whole isolated RNA underwent reverse transcription, so sequencing captured expressed TCRB transcripts. Assay: immunoSEQ multiplex PCR; the TCRdb copy retains only in-frame clones and omits some. The table records nearly 250,000 clones, about 63% of them present only once. Input material: naive CD4+ T cells from blood. Receptors originate from a man aged 25 to 40 in good health.

The chain joins TRBV7-9 to TRBJ2-3, with D unclear. CDR1 and CDR2 from the germline V gene are SEHNR and FQNEAQ (reference sequence). V was pared by 5 bases and J by 3 bases, with 12 bases between. The CDR3 consists of 14 residues. The CDR3 nucleotides read TGTGCCAGCAGCCCCGCCCCAAGGACAGATACGCAGTATTTT. Amino acid sequence: CASSPAPRTDTQYF.

The chain joins TRBV25-1 to TRBJ1-4; a weak D match, TRBD1 (6 bases). V gave up 6 bases and J gave up 7 bases, with 18 bases separating them. From germline, CDR1 is MGHDK and CDR2 SYGVNS. CDR3 size: 15 residues. The DNA of the CDR3 is TGTGCCAGCAGCCCCTCCAAACAGGGAGGTGAAAAACTGTTTTTT. It specifies CASSPSKQGGEKLFF. The entire variable domain, with the rest obtained from reference TRBV25-1 and TRBJ1-4, is as follows: EADIYQTPRYLVIGTGKKITLECSQTMGHDKMYWYQQDPGMELHLIHYSYGVNSTEKGDLSSESTVSRIRTEHFPLTLESARPSHTSQYLCASSPSKQGGEKLFFGSGTQLSVL.

This chain links TRBV30 with TRBJ2-5; possible D gene TRBD2, 6 bases. This CDR3 contains 13 residues. Germline V lookup: CDR1 GTSNPN, CDR2 SVGIG (reference sequence). V was shortened by 0 bases and J by 5 bases, with 10 bases between the two germline ends. CDR3 protein: CAWSVSGGETQYF. The CDR3 bases are TGTGCCTGGAGTGTTAGCGGTGGGGAGACCCAGTACTTC.

The chain has TRBV7-9 and TRBJ2-3; D remains unclear. The germline V and J ends were trimmed by 5 bases and 5 bases, with 11 bases remaining between them. The length of the CDR3 is 13 residues. Germline CDR1 is SEHNR and CDR2 is FQNEAQ (reference sequence). The CDR3, as DNA: TGTGCCAGCAGCCCTTTGAGCGTAGATACGCAGTATTTT. It encodes CASSPLSVDTQYF.

Only one count was recorded for this clone. This chain connects TRBV18 to TRBJ1-1; D is unresolved. The CDR3 is 14 amino acids. V was trimmed by 4 bases and J by 1 base, leaving 10 bases between them. The germline V gene has CDR1 KGHSH and CDR2 LQKENI. The CDR3 protein is CASSLELSNTEAFF. In DNA, the CDR3 is TGTGCCAGCTCACTAGAACTTTCGAACACTGAAGCTTTCTTT. The variable domain in full, completed from reference TRBV18 and TRBJ1-1, reads NAGVMQNPRHLVRRRGQEARLRCSPMKGHSHVYWYRQLPEEGLKFMVYLQKENIIDESGMPKERFSAEFPKEGPSILRIQQVVRGDSAAYFCASSLELSNTEAFFGQGTRLTVV.

V usage is TRBV28 and J usage is TRBJ1-5, with D possibly being TRBD1 (6 bases). V was pared by 2 bases and J by 5 bases, with 10 bases between. Germline CDR1 and CDR2: MDHEN and SYDVKM. This CDR3 contains 14 residues. The CDR3 DNA sequence: TGTGCCAGCAGTTTAAGGGGGGCATATCAGCCCCAGCATTTT. Translating it yields CASSLRGAYQPQHF. Full variable domain (rest looked up from reference TRBV28 and TRBJ1-5): DVKVTQSSRYLVKRTGEKVFLECVQDMDHENMFWYRQDPGLGLRLIYFSYDVKMKEKGDIPEGYSVSREKKERFSLILESASTNQTSMYLCASSLRGAYQPQHFGDGTRLSIL.

The chain carries TRBV7-2 and TRBJ2-7; 8 bases match TRBD1. This CDR3 has 14 amino acids. The J segment lost 8 bases and the V segment lost 5 bases, leaving 11 bases of the junction unmatched. In germline, CDR1 is SGHTA, CDR2 FQGNSA. The CDR3 protein is CASSAWDRPQQQYF. CDR3 coding DNA: TGTGCCAGCAGCGCCTGGGACAGGCCCCAACAGCAGTACTTC.

The chain recombines TRBV30 with TRBJ2-1; D is possibly TRBD2 (6 bases). The CDR3 contains 13 residues. Per the germline V gene, CDR1 is GTSNPN and CDR2 is SVGIG (reference sequence). The V end was cut by 5 bases, the J end by 4 bases, with 12 bases between. The CDR3 nucleotides are TGTGCCTGGGCCCCGGGAGCGTACAATGAGCAGTTCTTC. Protein sequence: CAWAPGAYNEQFF.

The V gene is TRBV7-9, the J gene TRBJ1-2, with D unclear. This CDR3 comprises 15 residues. The V and J ends lost 5 bases and 4 bases respectively, with 17 bases between them. CDR1 SEHNR and CDR2 FQNEAQ come from the germline V gene (reference sequence). CDR3 coding DNA: TGTGCCAGCAGCCTCCGGGATGCTGGTGGCTATGGCTACACCTTC. Its protein product is CASSLRDAGGYGYTF.

This sequence joins TRBV6-1 and TRBJ1-6, with TRBD1 as a possible D gene (5 bases). Trimming took off 3 bases at V and 7 bases at J, with 10 bases between the two ends. The CDR3 sequence is 14 residues long. In germline, CDR1 is MNHNS, CDR2 SASEGT. CDR3 DNA sequence: TGTGCCAGCAGTGAGGCAGGGACGAATTCACCCCTCCACTTT. This gives the protein CASSEAGTNSPLHF.

The V gene is TRBV6-1, the J gene TRBJ1-5; D not certain. The length of the CDR3 is 14 residues. Germline lookup yields CDR1 MNHNS and CDR2 SASEGT. Trimming shortened V by 4 bases and J by 1 base, and 8 bases separated the two germline ends. CDR3 in DNA: TGTGCCAGCAGTGTAGAGAAGAGCAATCAGCCCCAGCATTTT. Its protein is CASSVEKSNQPQHF.

V is TRBV9 and J is TRBJ2-7; 7 positions match TRBD2. The CDR3 has 14 residues. CDR1 and CDR2 from the germline V gene are SGDLS and YYNGEE. Unmatched junction bases numbered 6, after V lost 4 bases and J lost 2 bases. The CDR3 loop is CASSPRGEAYEQYF. As DNA, the CDR3 is TGTGCCAGCAGCCCCCGGGGGGAGGCCTACGAGCAGTACTTC. Full variable domain (rest looked up from reference TRBV9 and TRBJ2-7): DSGVTQTPKHLITATGQRVTLRCSPRSGDLSVYWYQQSLDQGLQFLIQYYNGEERAKGNILERFSAQQFPDLHSELNLSSLELGDSALYFCASSPRGEAYEQYFGPGTRLTVT.

V usage is TRBV2 and J usage is TRBJ2-5, with TRBD2 matching 8 bases. The CDR3 runs to 14 residues. CDR1 SNHLY and CDR2 FYNNEI come from the germline V gene. The J segment lost 0 bases and the V segment lost 8 bases, leaving 5 bases of the junction unmatched. DNA for the CDR3: TGTGCCAGCCCCGGGACTAGAGACCAAGAGACCCAGTACTTC. Translated: CASPGTRDQETQYF. The full variable domain, rest sourced from reference TRBV2 and TRBJ2-5, is EPEVTQTPSHQVTQMGQEVILRCVPISNHLYFYWYRQILGQKVEFLVSFYNNEISEKSEIFDDQFSVERPDGSNFTLKIRSTKLEDSAMYFCASPGTRDQETQYFGPGTRLLVL.

There are a few counts of this clone. V is TRBV29-1 and J is TRBJ2-7, with unresolved D. V gave up 2 bases and J gave up 5 bases, with 13 bases separating them. Germline assignment: CDR1 SQVTM and CDR2 ANQGSEA. This CDR3 is built from 13 residues. CDR3 in DNA: TGCAGCGTTGAATTTAAAAGCAGGAACGAGCAGTACTTC. Its protein is CSVEFKSRNEQYF.

The chain couples TRBV7-9 to TRBJ2-1, with 12 bases fitting TRBD2. With 3 bases clipped from V and 7 bases from J, the junction kept 10 bases outside the gene matches. The germline V gene encodes CDR1 SEHNR and CDR2 FQNEAQ (reference sequence). The CDR3 has 17 amino acids. The DNA of the CDR3 is TGTGCCAGCAGCTTGGGGCTAGCGGGAGGGCCGCGGAATGAGCAGTTCTTC. This encodes CASSLGLAGGPRNEQFF.

This clone came up once. The chain carries TRBV28 and TRBJ2-2, with D hard to call. The CDR3 runs 15 residues. Germline values: CDR1 MDHEN, CDR2 SYDVKM. Trimming removed 6 bases from V and 0 bases from J, with 11 bases in between. CDR3 sequence reads: CASSDSGPNTGELFF. As DNA, the CDR3 is TGTGCCAGCAGCGACTCGGGTCCGAACACCGGGGAGCTGTTTTTT.

This sequence joins TRBV4-3 and TRBJ2-7; unclear D gene. V lost 4 bases, J lost 0 bases, and 16 bases lay in between. The CDR3 contains 16 residues. From germline, CDR1 is LGHNA and CDR2 YSLEER. This CDR3 is CASSLRIAGSSYEQYF. In nucleotides, the CDR3 is TGCGCCAGCAGCCTCCGGATCGCAGGCAGCTCCTACGAGCAGTACTTC.